This T cell receptor (beta chain) was found in a study of shared T cell receptors in the human thymus. Assay: immunoSEQ multiplex PCR; the TCRdb copy retains only in-frame clones and omits some. The table includes over 450,000 clones, more than 75% detected once. This clone was seen a handful of times. V dropped 3 bases and J dropped 1; count of bases not matched to a gene: 10. The CDR3 loop spans 18 amino acids. From germline, CDR1 is LNHDA and CDR2 SQIVND (reference sequence). The data were also submitted as part of a second study, on human thymus T cells. From that report: Thymus was obtained from resections taken during corrective heart surgery. Thymic as well as blood repertoires seemed to favor certain V and J genes unevenly. Overlap was high between thymic repertoires from unrelated individuals, as reported in related research.

Sequenced input: thymocytes. The rearrangement uses TRBV19 and TRBJ2-2, with 8 bases fitting TRBD1. The receptor comes from a boy under two years old with a congenital heart defect. The CDR3, as DNA: TGTGCCAGTAGTATTGGAGACAGGGGCCTGGGGAACACCGGGGAGCTGTTTTTT. Translating gives CASSIGDRGLGNTGELFF.